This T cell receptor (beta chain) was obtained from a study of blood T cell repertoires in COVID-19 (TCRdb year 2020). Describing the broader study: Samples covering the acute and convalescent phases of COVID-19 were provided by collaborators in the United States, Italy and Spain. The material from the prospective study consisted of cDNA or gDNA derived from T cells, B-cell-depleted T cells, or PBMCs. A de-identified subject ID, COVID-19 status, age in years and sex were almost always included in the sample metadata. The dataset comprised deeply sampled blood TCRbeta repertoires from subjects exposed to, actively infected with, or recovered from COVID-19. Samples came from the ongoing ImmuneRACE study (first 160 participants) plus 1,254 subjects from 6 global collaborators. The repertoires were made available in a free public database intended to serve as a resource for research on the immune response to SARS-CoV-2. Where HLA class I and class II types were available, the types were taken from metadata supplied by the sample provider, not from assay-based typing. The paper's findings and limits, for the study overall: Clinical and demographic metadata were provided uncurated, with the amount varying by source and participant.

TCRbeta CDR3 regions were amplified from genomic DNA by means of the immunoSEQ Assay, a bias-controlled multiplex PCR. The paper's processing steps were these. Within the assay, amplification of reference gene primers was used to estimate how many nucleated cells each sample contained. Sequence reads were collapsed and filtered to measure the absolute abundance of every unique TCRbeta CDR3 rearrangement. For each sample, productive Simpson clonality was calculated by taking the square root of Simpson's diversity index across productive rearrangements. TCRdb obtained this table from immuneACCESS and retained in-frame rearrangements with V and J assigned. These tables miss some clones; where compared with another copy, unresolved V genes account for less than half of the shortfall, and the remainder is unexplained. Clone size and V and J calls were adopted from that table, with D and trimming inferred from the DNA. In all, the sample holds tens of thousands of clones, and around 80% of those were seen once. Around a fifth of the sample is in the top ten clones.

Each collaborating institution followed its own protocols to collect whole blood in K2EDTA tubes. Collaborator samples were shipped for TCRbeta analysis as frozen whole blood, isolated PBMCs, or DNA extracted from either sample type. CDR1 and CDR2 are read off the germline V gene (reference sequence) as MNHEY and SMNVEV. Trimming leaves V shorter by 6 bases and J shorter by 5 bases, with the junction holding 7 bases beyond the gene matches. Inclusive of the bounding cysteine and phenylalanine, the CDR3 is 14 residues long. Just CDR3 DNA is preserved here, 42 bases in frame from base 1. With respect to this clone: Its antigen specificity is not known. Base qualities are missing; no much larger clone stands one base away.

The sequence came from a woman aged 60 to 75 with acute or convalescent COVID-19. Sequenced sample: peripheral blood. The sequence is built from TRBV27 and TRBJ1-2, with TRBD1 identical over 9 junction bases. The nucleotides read TGTGCCAGCAGGGATACAGGGGGCGCGTATGGCTACACCTTC. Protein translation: CASRDTGGAYGYTF.